The following is a T cell receptor beta chain sequence with its context. Germline V CDR1 and CDR2: SGHRS, YFSETQ. CDR3 length: 15 residues. Losses at the gene ends were 2 bases for V and 0 bases for J; bases not matched to a gene: 1. Primers for the PCR totalled 60 Vbeta and 13 Jbeta. Data came from immunoSEQ multiplex PCR; TCRdb stores just in-frame clones and leaves some out. Here the sample spans more than 150,000 clones, 76% being singletons. This entry is derived from a study of cytomegalovirus exposure and HLA in healthy donors. The chain is built from TRBV5-1 and TRBJ2-2, with 7 bases identical to TRBD1. The clonotype was recovered from a man aged 18 to 30 in good health and CMV-seronegative. Material for sequencing was PBMCs. This CDR3 reads CASSFGTANTGELFF. The CDR3 DNA is TGCGCCAGCAGCTTTGGGACAGCGAACACCGGGGAGCTGTTTTTT. Drawing the rest from reference TRBV5-1 and TRBJ2-2, the complete variable domain is KAGVTQTPRYLIKTRGQQVTLSCSPISGHRSVSWYQQTPGQGLQFLFEYFSETQRNKGNFPGRFSGRQFSNSRSEMNVSTLELGDSALYLCASSFGTANTGELFFGEGSRLTVL.